This is a list of T cell receptor beta chains from one sample in a study of shared clonotypes between healthy human individuals. Here immunoSEQ multiplex PCR was the method, and the copy in TCRdb shows in-frame clones only, minus some. The sample records 400,000 to 550,000 clones, about 80% being singletons. Sequences were obtained from PBMCs. The receptors were sampled from a woman aged 40-49 years in good health. Some clones in this sample may be carry-over from other donors' samples. Both conserved end residues are part of each CDR3. The D gene is left open where the match is weak. Not every row has a clone size; where given, it reads once, few, many or a size class.

cdr3_length	v_call	j_call	clone_size	d_call	cdr3_aa	cdr3_nt
13	TRBV6-5	TRBJ1-2	.	TRBD1	CASSPQGAGGYTF	TGTGCCAGCAGCCCACAGGGGGCAGGTGGCTACACCTTC
13	TRBV4-1	TRBJ2-1	few	TRBD2	CASSQVGLREKFF	TGCGCCAGCAGCCAAGTGGGACTACGAGAGAAGTTCTTC
14	TRBV5-1	TRBJ2-5	.	.	CASRPGQGFETQYF	TGCGCCAGCCGCCCGGGGCAAGGGTTCGAGACCCAGTACTTC
14	TRBV6-5	TRBJ2-7	.	.	CASSPWGDSYEQYF	TGTGCCAGCAGCCCCTGGGGGGACTCCTACGAGCAGTACTTC
14	TRBV27	TRBJ2-2	.	.	CASTDTLHTGELFF	TGTGCCAGCACCGACACCCTTCACACCGGGGAGCTGTTTTTT
16	TRBV7-8	TRBJ2-3	.	.	CASSLEAGWSTDTQYF	TGTGCCAGCAGCTTAGAGGCGGGATGGAGCACAGATACGCAGTATTTT
17	TRBV27	TRBJ2-1	.	.	CASSSSIAVSSYNEQFF	TGTGCCAGCAGTTCCTCCATAGCGGTTAGCTCCTACAATGAGCAGTTCTTC
16	TRBV6-5	TRBJ1-1	.	.	CASSYSNRPAGTEAFF	TGTGCCAGCAGTTACTCAAACCGGCCGGCTGGCACTGAAGCTTTCTTT
14	TRBV9	TRBJ2-1	.	.	CASSTGSYYNEQFF	TGTGCCTCAAGCACAGGGAGTTACTACAATGAGCAGTTCTTC
13	TRBV2	TRBJ2-5	.	.	CASSEEVDETQYF	TGTGCCAGCAGTGAAGAGGTTGACGAGACCCAGTACTTC
13	TRBV7-3	TRBJ2-3	few	.	CASHRRTTDTQYF	TGTGCCAGCCATCGCCGGACCACAGATACGCAGTATTTT
16	TRBV19	TRBJ2-7	.	.	CASSIGPEGSFDEQYF	TGTGCCAGTAGTATAGGGCCCGAAGGTAGTTTCGACGAGCAGTACTTC
12	TRBV30	TRBJ2-7	.	TRBD1	CAWSAGGYEQYF	TGTGCCTGGAGTGCAGGGGGCTACGAGCAGTACTTC
17	TRBV12-5	TRBJ2-2	.	TRBD2	CASGLTSGRAPAGELFF	TGTGCTAGTGGTCTGACTAGCGGGAGGGCCCCAGCCGGGGAGCTGTTTTTT
14	TRBV10-3	TRBJ2-3	.	.	CAISEQARADTQYF	TGTGCCATCAGTGAGCAGGCTCGGGCAGATACGCAGTATTTT
13	TRBV27	TRBJ2-7	.	TRBD2	CASGTSGTYEQYF	TGTGCCAGCGGGACTAGCGGCACCTACGAGCAGTACTTC
14	TRBV18	TRBJ1-2	many	TRBD1	CASSPPDRAGGYTF	TGTGCCAGCTCACCGCCGGACAGGGCTGGTGGCTACACCTTC
14	TRBV7-7	TRBJ2-2	.	.	CASSQYDSTGELFF	TGTGCCAGCAGCCAATACGACAGCACCGGGGAGCTGTTTTTT
16	TRBV5-1	TRBJ2-2	.	TRBD1	CASSLDRGQLAGELFF	TGCGCCAGCAGCTTGGACAGGGGGCAGCTTGCCGGGGAGCTGTTTTTT
14	TRBV10-1	TRBJ2-7	.	.	CASRGGGRPYEQYF	TGCGCCAGCAGGGGGGGCGGGAGACCCTACGAGCAGTACTTC
14	TRBV28	TRBJ1-1	.	.	CASSSPPVNTEAFF	TGTGCCAGCAGTTCCCCCCCCGTGAACACTGAAGCTTTCTTT
14	TRBV29-1	TRBJ2-2	.	TRBD1	CSVNRDRNTGELFF	TGCAGCGTTAACCGGGACAGAAACACCGGGGAGCTGTTTTTT
15	TRBV28	TRBJ2-1	.	.	CASSLRLDSYNEQFF	TGTGCCAGCAGTTTACGGCTTGACTCCTACAATGAGCAGTTCTTC
15	TRBV5-1	TRBJ2-3	many	.	CASSSLSSTTDTQYF	TGCGCCAGCAGCTCACTGTCTAGCACCACAGATACGCAGTATTTT
12	TRBV6-1	TRBJ1-2	.	.	CASRRPGYGYTF	TGTGCCAGCAGGCGACCAGGGTATGGCTACACCTTC
12	TRBV2	TRBJ2-7	.	.	CASSEGTAKQYF	TGTGCCAGCAGTGAAGGGACGGCAAAGCAGTACTTC
15	TRBV7-8	TRBJ2-7	.	TRBD1	CASRVAGTGTYEQYF	TGTGCCAGCAGAGTAGCCGGGACAGGGACCTACGAGCAGTACTTC
17	TRBV18	TRBJ1-5	.	.	CASSPQPPIGNNQPQHF	TGTGCCAGCTCACCCCAACCCCCCATAGGTAACAATCAGCCCCAGCATTTT
18	TRBV5-4	TRBJ2-1	.	TRBD2	CASTAGTSGRETYNEQFF	TGTGCCAGCACTGCGGGGACTAGCGGGAGGGAAACCTACAATGAGCAGTTCTTC
14	TRBV7-9	TRBJ2-7	.	TRBD2	CASSDIAGVYEQYF	TGTGCCAGCAGCGACATAGCGGGAGTGTACGAGCAGTACTTC
14	TRBV4-3	TRBJ1-4	.	TRBD1	CASSGTATNEKLFF	TGCGCCAGCAGTGGGACAGCAACTAATGAAAAACTGTTTTTT
13	TRBV27	TRBJ2-7	.	.	CASSSWALDEQYF	TGTGCCAGCAGTTCCTGGGCCCTGGACGAGCAGTACTTC
14	TRBV28	TRBJ2-7	.	TRBD1	CASSIIQGAGEQYF	TGTGCCAGCAGTATCATACAGGGGGCGGGGGAGCAGTACTTC
15	TRBV5-4	TRBJ2-6	.	.	CASSAPKPGANVLTF	TGTGCCAGCAGCGCACCAAAGCCTGGGGCCAACGTCCTGACTTTC
14	TRBV19	TRBJ2-7	.	.	CASTPGGAPYEQYF	TGTGCCAGTACCCCTGGAGGGGCTCCCTACGAGCAGTACTTC
14	TRBV9	TRBJ2-7	once	.	CASSVGGSSYEQYF	TGTGCCAGCAGCGTAGGGGGCAGTTCCTACGAGCAGTACTTC
17	TRBV25-1	TRBJ1-4	.	TRBD1	CASSSEGTGMWFEKLFF	TGTGCCAGCAGTTCCGAGGGGACAGGGATGTGGTTTGAAAAACTGTTTTTT
16	TRBV7-9	TRBJ1-4	.	TRBD1	CASSSGGTGITEKLFF	TGTGCCAGCAGCAGTGGGGGGACAGGCATAACGGAAAAACTGTTTTTT
15	TRBV30	TRBJ2-7	.	TRBD2	CAWSGTLAGGGEQYF	TGTGCCTGGAGCGGTACGCTAGCGGGAGGGGGTGAGCAGTACTTC
14	TRBV19	TRBJ2-2	.	.	CASSGLHSTGELFF	TGTGCCAGTAGTGGATTACACAGTACCGGGGAGCTGTTTTTT
15	TRBV7-8	TRBJ1-1	.	.	CASSLADSLPPEAFF	TGTGCCAGCAGTTTAGCGGACTCCCTACCCCCTGAAGCTTTCTTT
16	TRBV5-4	TRBJ2-2	once	.	CASSLLVGTGTGELFF	TGTGCCAGCAGCTTGTTAGTCGGGACGGGCACCGGGGAGCTGTTTTTT
17	TRBV11-2	TRBJ2-7	.	TRBD2	CASSLRTSGSQSYEQYF	TGTGCCAGCAGCCTCCGGACTAGCGGGAGTCAAAGCTACGAGCAGTACTTC
14	TRBV7-9	TRBJ2-1	.	.	CASSLDLGVSEQFF	TGTGCCAGCAGCTTAGACTTGGGGGTTAGTGAGCAGTTCTTC